This entry is about one T cell receptor beta chain. This specimen belongs to a study of cytotoxic CD8 clonotypes in ibrutinib-treated CLL. Study context: Included were some eleven relapsed/refractory and 15 treatment-naive patients, of whom fewer than 18 were IGHV unmutated.

The germline V gene encodes CDR1 KGHSH and CDR2 LQKENI. Trimming removed 3 bases from V and 1 base from J; junction bases left unmatched: 15. The CDR3 runs to 18 residues. Libraries were prepared by immunoSEQ multiplex PCR; TCRdb keeps only in-frame clonotypes and omits some of them. Of 150,000 to 200,000 clones in the sample, over 75% were seen once. The receptor's source is a human donor with chronic lymphocytic leukemia. The V call is TRBV18, the J call TRBJ2-7; 7 bases align to TRBD1. Sample: PBMCs, taken at disease progression, from a patient treated with ibrutinib. This CDR3 is CASSPKLVDRALSYEQYF. For the CDR3, the DNA is TGTGCCAGCTCACCTAAACTCGTAGACAGGGCACTGTCCTACGAGCAGTACTTC.